The 21 T cell receptor beta chains listed next were all sequenced from one sample in a study of blood T cell repertoires in COVID-19. TCRdb's copy holds only in-frame clones and misses some; the assay was immunoSEQ multiplex PCR. The profile shows under 150,000 clones, about 86% of them singletons. What was sequenced was PBMCs or T cells enriched from blood (not recorded which). The receptors come from a man aged 35-49 years with acute COVID-19.

This rearrangement joins TRBV10-2 to TRBJ2-3; 14 bases align to TRBD2. This CDR3 has 15 residues. After removal of 7 bases from V and 6 bases from J, the junction contained 6 bases not matched to a gene. Germline values: CDR1 WSHSY, CDR2 SAAADI. The CDR3 is CASTTSGGAGDTQYF. For the CDR3, the DNA is TGCGCCAGCACGACTAGCGGGGGGGCCGGGGATACGCAGTATTTT.

The chain carries TRBV4-2 and TRBJ1-2, with D tentatively TRBD1 (6 bases). There are 17 residues in the CDR3. CDR1 and CDR2 from the germline V gene are LGHNA and YNFKEQ. Trimming took off 6 bases at V and 0 bases at J, with 20 bases between the two ends. CDR3 loop: CASRVLAGERANYGYTF. The DNA of the CDR3 is TGTGCCAGCAGGGTCCTGGCAGGGGAGAGGGCTAACTATGGCTACACCTTC.

This chain connects TRBV18 to TRBJ2-2; 10 nucleotides match TRBD2. There are 17 residues in the CDR3. Germline V gives CDR1 KGHSH, CDR2 LQKENI. V shed 3 bases, J shed 5 bases, and the junction held 9 bases outside the gene matches. In DNA, the CDR3 is TGTGCCAGCTCACCTGTCCTAGCGGGAGATGGGACCGGGGAGCTGTTTTTT. This codes for CASSPVLAGDGTGELFF.

V is TRBV27 and J is TRBJ1-5; 7 bases fit TRBD1. Germline loops: CDR1 MNHEY, CDR2 SMNVEV (reference sequence). The V gene end was trimmed by 3 bases and the J gene end by 4 bases; junction bases not matched to a gene: 9. This CDR3 has 16 amino acids. CDR3: CASSLVGRGDNQPQHF. The CDR3 nucleotides read TGTGCCAGCAGTTTGGTTGGCAGGGGGGATAATCAGCCCCAGCATTTT.

CDR3 DNA sequence: TGTGCCAGCAGCTTTAGGGGGACCCAGTACTTC. Amino acids: CASSFRGTQYF. The chain has TRBV5-6 and TRBJ2-5, with D tentatively TRBD1 (5 bases). This CDR3 spans 11 amino acids. The V gene lost 2 bases and the J gene lost 7 bases, with 6 bases spanning the gap. In germline, CDR1 is SGHDT, CDR2 YYEEEE.

This sequence joins TRBV5-1 and TRBJ2-3; D is unclear. The CDR3 totals 15 residues. Trimming removed 3 bases at V and 6 bases at J, with 17 bases between. The germline V gene has CDR1 SGHRS and CDR2 YFSETQ. The CDR3 spells CASSSFMTYPDTQYF. For the CDR3, the DNA is TGCGCCAGCAGCTCGTTCATGACATACCCCGATACGCAGTATTTT.

Written as DNA, the CDR3 is TGTGCCAGCAGACCGCCGGGACAGACCTACGAGCAGTACTTC. Translating it yields CASRPPGQTYEQYF. The chain links TRBV28 to TRBJ2-7; 7 bases are a match to TRBD1. The CDR3 has 14 residues. The trim removed 6 bases at V and 2 bases at J, leaving 7 bases unmatched. The germline gives CDR1 MDHEN, CDR2 SYDVKM. Filled out from reference TRBV28 and TRBJ2-7, the complete variable domain reads DVKVTQSSRYLVKRTGEKVFLECVQDMDHENMFWYRQDPGLGLRLIYFSYDVKMKEKGDIPEGYSVSREKKERFSLILESASTNQTSMYLCASRPPGQTYEQYFGPGTRLTVT.

The genes are TRBV13 and TRBJ1-1, with TRBD1 matching over 10 bases. Losses at the gene ends were 5 bases for V and 10 bases for J; bases not matched to a gene: 4. This CDR3 spans 12 amino acids. Germline V gene data show CDR1 as PRHDT and CDR2 as FYEKMQ (reference sequence). The CDR3, as DNA: TGTGCCAGCAGCCCCTGGACAGGGGGAGCTTTCTTT. Residues: CASSPWTGGAFF.

The chain combines TRBV5-8 with TRBJ1-6; D remains ambiguous. Germline V gene lookup returns CDR1 SGHTS and CDR2 YDEGEE. Deletions cut 0 bases from V and 0 bases from J, with 10 bases between. The CDR3 runs 17 residues. The CDR3 DNA is TGTGCCAGCAGCTTGGCAACCGGGAGCTCCTATAATTCACCCCTCCACTTT. Its translation: CASSLATGSSYNSPLHF. The full variable domain, rest sourced from reference TRBV5-8 and TRBJ1-6, is EAGVTQSPTHLIKTRGQQATLRCSPISGHTSVYWYQQALGLGLQFLLWYDEGEERNRGNFPPRFSGRQFPNYSSELNVNALELEDSALYLCASSLATGSSYNSPLHFGNGTRLTVT.

The chain joins TRBV29-1 to TRBJ2-5; TRBD1 matches at 8 bases. CDR1 SQVTM and CDR2 ANQGSEA come from the germline V gene. The CDR3 loop spans 14 amino acids. V shed 8 bases, J shed 2 bases, and the junction held 10 bases outside the gene matches. CDR3: CSIRRGLEQETQYF. CDR3 coding DNA: TGCAGCATCCGCAGGGGGCTGGAGCAAGAGACCCAGTACTTC.

The chain has TRBV7-9 and TRBJ1-6; 8 bases line up with TRBD1. Germline trimming cut 4 bases from V and 4 bases from J; bases unmatched to any gene: 3. This CDR3 has 15 residues. Per the germline V gene, CDR1 is SEHNR and CDR2 is FQNEAQ (reference sequence). CDR3 nucleotide sequence: TGTGCCAGCAGCTCAGGGACAGGTTATAATTCACCCCTCCACTTT. Its protein product is CASSSGTGYNSPLHF. Drawing the rest from reference TRBV7-9 and TRBJ1-6, the complete variable domain is DTGVSQNPRHKITKRGQNVTFRCDPISEHNRLYWYRQTLGQGPEFLTYFQNEAQLEKSRLLSDRFSAERPKGSFSTLEIQRTEQGDSAMYLCASSSGTGYNSPLHFGNGTRLTVT.

The rearrangement uses TRBV6-5 and TRBJ1-2, with D possibly being TRBD1 (6 bases). Per germline, CDR1 MNHEY and CDR2 SVGAGI. This CDR3 spans 13 amino acids. Trimming cost V 6 bases and J 7 bases, with 15 bases left between them. This chain's CDR3 is CASSQQGEGGYTF. CDR3 bases: TGTGCCAGCAGCCAACAGGGAGAGGGTGGCTACACCTTC.

The chain joins TRBV7-3 to TRBJ2-7, with D maybe TRBD2 (5 bases). V dropped 5 bases and J dropped 2 bases, with 16 bases sitting between them. The V gene's germline CDR1 is SGHTA and CDR2 FQGTGA. This CDR3 region has 15 residues. CDR3 bases: TGTGCCAGCAGCCCCGGAGGAGGCGGAACCTACGAGCAGTACTTC. Translating gives CASSPGGGGTYEQYF.

V gene TRBV3-1 (or the pseudogene TRBV3-2) combines with J gene TRBJ1-2, with D unresolved. There are 13 residues in the CDR3. Looked up from germline, CDR1 is LGHDT and CDR2 is YNNKEL (reference sequence). V lost 0 bases to trimming and J lost 7 bases, with 9 bases between them. CDR3 amino acids: CASSQERRSGYTF. In nucleotides, the CDR3 is TGTGCCAGCAGCCAAGAGAGGCGGAGTGGCTACACCTTC.

The genes are TRBV2 and TRBJ1-5; D gene unclear. This CDR3 spans 12 amino acids. The germline CDR1 and CDR2 sequences are SNHLY and FYNNEI. The germline V and J ends were trimmed by 5 bases and 7 bases, with 9 bases remaining between them. CDR3 residues: CASSPPGQPQHF. In nucleotides, the CDR3 is TGTGCCAGCAGTCCCCCAGGCCAGCCCCAGCATTTT. The full variable domain, in which reference TRBV2 and TRBJ1-5 provide the parts outside the CDR3, is EPEVTQTPSHQVTQMGQEVILRCVPISNHLYFYWYRQILGQKVEFLVSFYNNEISEKSEIFDDQFSVERPDGSNFTLKIRSTKLEDSAMYFCASSPPGQPQHFGDGTRLSIL.

The table lists this clone with a few counts. Distinct nucleotide sequences in the sample also encode this CDR3. This chain connects TRBV6-5 to TRBJ1-1, with D perhaps matching TRBD1 (5 bases). V shed 6 bases and J shed 2 bases, with 10 bases lying between them. CDR1 and CDR2 from the germline V gene are MNHEY and SVGAGI. This CDR3 is 13 amino acids long. The CDR3 coding sequence is TGTGCCAGCAGCTATACAGGTAACACTGAAGCTTTCTTT. It specifies CASSYTGNTEAFF.

This clone has only a few counts. V gene TRBV9 combines with J gene TRBJ1-1, with 9 bases identical to TRBD1. This CDR3 spans 19 amino acids. Germline loops: CDR1 SGDLS, CDR2 YYNGEE. Trimming cost V 0 bases and J 4 bases; bases outside gene matches: 16. The CDR3 loop is CASSVGTGGVDPWRTEAFF. CDR3 sequence (DNA): TGTGCCAGCAGCGTAGGAACAGGGGGCGTGGATCCTTGGCGCACTGAAGCTTTCTTT.

This clone was seen a handful of times. The chain carries TRBV7-9 and TRBJ1-1, with D possibly being TRBD1 (6 bases). This CDR3 region has 14 residues. V was pared by 5 bases and J by 1 base, with 11 bases between. Looked up from germline, CDR1 is SEHNR and CDR2 is FQNEAQ (reference sequence). The CDR3, as DNA: TGTGCCAGCAGCCCAAGGGGACAGAACACTGAAGCTTTCTTT. It encodes CASSPRGQNTEAFF. Filled out from reference TRBV7-9 and TRBJ1-1, the complete variable domain reads DTGVSQNPRHKITKRGQNVTFRCDPISEHNRLYWYRQTLGQGPEFLTYFQNEAQLEKSRLLSDRFSAERPKGSFSTLEIQRTEQGDSAMYLCASSPRGQNTEAFFGQGTRLTVV.

This sequence joins TRBV5-4 and TRBJ1-1; 7 nucleotides agree with TRBD1. Germline V gene data show CDR1 as SGHNT and CDR2 as YYREEE (reference sequence). J gave up 1 base and V 0 bases, and 0 bases lay outside the gene matches. The CDR3 contains 14 residues. CDR3 region: CASSLDRGNTEAFF. CDR3 bases: TGTGCCAGCAGCTTGGACAGGGGGAACACTGAAGCTTTCTTT.

The rearrangement links TRBV12-2 to TRBJ2-1; the D call of TRBD2 is as the table states it, not checked on the DNA. TRBV12-2 is flagged as a pseudogene. The CDR3 spans 16 residues. Here the CDR3 reads CASRLGSSGPYNEQFF. The CDR3 region has the DNA TGTGCAAGTCGCTTAGGATCTAGCGGGCCTTACAATGAGCAGTTCTTC.

This clone has more than one count but fewer than ten. This chain links TRBV19 with TRBJ2-3, with TRBD2 identical over 12 bases. Germline trimming cut 9 bases from V and 5 bases from J; bases unmatched to any gene: 6. The CDR3 extends over 14 amino acids. Looked up from germline, CDR1 is LNHDA and CDR2 is SQIVND (reference sequence). The CDR3 DNA is TGTGCCAGCGGACTAGCGGGAACGGGAGATACGCAGTATTTT. This codes for CASGLAGTGDTQYF.